The present entry profiles one T cell receptor beta chain with its context. The antigen remains undetermined. Second-dose recipients at about 4 or about 12 weeks were treated as one pooled group. The CDR3 length is 16 residues. Germline V gene sequence: CDR1 SGHAT, CDR2 FQNNGV. Trimming took 5 bases from V and 1 from J; bases not matched to a gene: 5. The data were obtained in a study of T cell responses to AZD1222 COVID-19 vaccine. Profiled with immunoSEQ multiplex PCR; TCRdb holds only in-frame clones, not every one. The sample holds 150,000 to 250,000 clones, about nine tenths seen once. General study points: In the spike-specific TCR repertoire, nearly half reportedly target unmutated variant regions. Spike-spanning, vaccine-associated CD4 TCRs were dominant at 160-218 and 743-854. Donors in the cohort were predominantly white British and more often female, and clonal diversity was possibly underestimated.

The specimen comprised peripheral blood, sampled 28 days after the second AZD1222 dose. The chain joins TRBV11-2 to TRBJ2-5; 12 bases line up with TRBD2. This clonotype was obtained from an adult who received the AZD1222 COVID-19 vaccine. The CDR3 here is CASSPTSGRPQETQYF. In nucleotides, the CDR3 is TGTGCCAGCAGCCCCACTAGCGGGAGGCCCCAAGAGACCCAGTACTTC.